Listed below are T cell receptor beta chains from one sample, sequenced in a study of cytomegalovirus exposure and HLA in healthy donors. Here immunoSEQ multiplex PCR was the method, and the copy in TCRdb shows in-frame clones only, minus some. The sample includes 120,000 to 150,000 clones, roughly four fifths of them seen just once. The sequenced material came from PBMCs. The receptors were sampled from a human donor in good health. Each CDR3 is given with its conserved first and last residue.

j_gene: TRBJ2-6; v_gene: TRBV6-5; CDR3aa: CASRLAGANVLTF
j_gene: TRBJ2-7; v_gene: TRBV29-1; CDR3aa: CSVVGGAATYEQYF
j_gene: TRBJ2-7; v_gene: TRBV6-6; CDR3aa: CASSYSPGGEQYF
j_gene: TRBJ2-7; v_gene: TRBV5-4; CDR3aa: CASSPPGQGSQYF
j_gene: TRBJ1-6; v_gene: TRBV27; CDR3aa: CASSLGTGGNSPLHF
j_gene: TRBJ2-7; v_gene: TRBV7-9; CDR3aa: CASSSGGGEQYF
j_gene: TRBJ2-1; v_gene: TRBV30; CDR3aa: CAWGRENYNEQFF
j_gene: TRBJ2-3; v_gene: TRBV19; CDR3aa: CASSTGGIDTQYF
j_gene: TRBJ2-5; v_gene: TRBV4-1; CDR3aa: CASSQGLAGGPRETQYF
j_gene: TRBJ2-3; v_gene: TRBV29-1; CDR3aa: CSVEDGGLHTDTQYF
j_gene: TRBJ1-2; v_gene: TRBV6-4; CDR3aa: CASSDSQGPTGGYTF
j_gene: TRBJ1-6; v_gene: TRBV29-1; CDR3aa: CSVEDFNSPLHF
j_gene: NA; v_gene: TRBV2; CDR3aa: CASSEGYLAGATYEQYF
j_gene: TRBJ2-5; v_gene: TRBV28; CDR3aa: CASSTTSGETQYF